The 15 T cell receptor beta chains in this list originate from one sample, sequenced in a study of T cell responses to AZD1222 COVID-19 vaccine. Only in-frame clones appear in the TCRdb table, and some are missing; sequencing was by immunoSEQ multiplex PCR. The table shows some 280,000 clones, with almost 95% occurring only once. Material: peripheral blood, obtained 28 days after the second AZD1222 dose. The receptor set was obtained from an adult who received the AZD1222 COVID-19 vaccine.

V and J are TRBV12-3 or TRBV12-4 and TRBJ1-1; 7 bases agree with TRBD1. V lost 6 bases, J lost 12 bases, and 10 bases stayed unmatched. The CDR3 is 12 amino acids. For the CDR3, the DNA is TGTGCCAGCAGATTATGGACAGGAAAAACTTTCTTT. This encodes CASRLWTGKTFF.

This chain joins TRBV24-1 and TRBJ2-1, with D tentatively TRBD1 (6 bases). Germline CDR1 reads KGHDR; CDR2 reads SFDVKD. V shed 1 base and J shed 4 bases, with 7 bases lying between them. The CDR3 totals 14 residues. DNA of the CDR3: TGTGCCACCAGTGATTTTCAGGGGTACAATGAGCAGTTCTTC. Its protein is CATSDFQGYNEQFF.

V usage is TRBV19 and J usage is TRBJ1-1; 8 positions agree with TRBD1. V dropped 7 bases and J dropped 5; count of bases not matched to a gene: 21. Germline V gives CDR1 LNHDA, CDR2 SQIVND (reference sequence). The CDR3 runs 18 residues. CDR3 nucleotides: TGTGCCAGTACCTCTAGAGTGGGACAGGACCTCGATGGGACTGAAGCTTTCTTT. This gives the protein CASTSRVGQDLDGTEAFF.

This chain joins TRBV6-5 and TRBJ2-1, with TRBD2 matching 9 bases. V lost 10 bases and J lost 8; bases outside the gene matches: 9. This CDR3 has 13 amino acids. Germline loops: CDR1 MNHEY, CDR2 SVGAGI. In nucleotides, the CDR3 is TGTGCCACCACGGGACTAGCCCCCCATGAGCAGTTCTTC. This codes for CATTGLAPHEQFF.

CDR3 in amino acids: CASRGQLGGYTF. In DNA form, the CDR3 reads TGTGCCAGCAGGGGACAGCTCGGTGGCTACACCTTC. The gene calls are TRBV9 and TRBJ1-2, with 7 nucleotides matching TRBD1. Looked up from germline, CDR1 is SGDLS and CDR2 is YYNGEE. The length of the CDR3 is 12 residues. Trimming removed 5 bases from V and 7 bases from J; junction bases left unmatched: 5.

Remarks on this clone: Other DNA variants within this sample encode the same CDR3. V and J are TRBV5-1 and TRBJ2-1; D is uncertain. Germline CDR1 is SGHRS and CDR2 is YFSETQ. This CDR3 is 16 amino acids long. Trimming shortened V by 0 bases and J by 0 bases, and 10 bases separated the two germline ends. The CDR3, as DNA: TGCGCCAGCAGCTTGGCTGGTTCGAGCTCCTACAATGAGCAGTTCTTC. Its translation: CASSLAGSSSYNEQFF.

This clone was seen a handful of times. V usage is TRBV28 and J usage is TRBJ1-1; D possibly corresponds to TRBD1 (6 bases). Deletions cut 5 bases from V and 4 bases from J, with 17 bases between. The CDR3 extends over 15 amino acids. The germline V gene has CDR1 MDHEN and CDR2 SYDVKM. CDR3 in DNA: TGTGCCAGCAGTCTCCCGGGACACCTTGTCACTGAAGCTTTCTTT. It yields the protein CASSLPGHLVTEAFF.

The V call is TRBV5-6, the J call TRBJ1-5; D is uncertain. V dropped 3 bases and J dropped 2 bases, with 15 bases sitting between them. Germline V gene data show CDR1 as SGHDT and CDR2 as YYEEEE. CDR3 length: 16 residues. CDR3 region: CASSSRTIAGNQPQHF. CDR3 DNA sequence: TGTGCCAGCAGCTCAAGGACGATAGCCGGCAATCAGCCCCAGCATTTT.

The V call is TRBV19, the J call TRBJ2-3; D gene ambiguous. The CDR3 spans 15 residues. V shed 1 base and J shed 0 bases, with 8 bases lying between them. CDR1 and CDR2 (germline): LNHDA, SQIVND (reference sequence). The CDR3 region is CASSIGTYSTDTQYF. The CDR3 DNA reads TGTGCCAGTAGTATAGGCACTTATAGCACAGATACGCAGTATTTT.

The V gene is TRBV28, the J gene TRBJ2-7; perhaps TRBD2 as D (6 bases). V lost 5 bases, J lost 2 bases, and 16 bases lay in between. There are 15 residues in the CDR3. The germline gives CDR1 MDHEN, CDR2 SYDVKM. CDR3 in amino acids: CASSPGGTGTYEQYF. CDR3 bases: TGTGCCAGCAGTCCCGGGGGAACAGGTACCTACGAGCAGTACTTC.

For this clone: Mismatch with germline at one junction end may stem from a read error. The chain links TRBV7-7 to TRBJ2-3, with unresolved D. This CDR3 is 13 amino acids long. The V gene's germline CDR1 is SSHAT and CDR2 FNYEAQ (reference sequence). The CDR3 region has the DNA TGTGCTAGCAGCTTAGATAGGACAGATACGCAGTATTTT. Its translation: CASSLDRTDTQYF.

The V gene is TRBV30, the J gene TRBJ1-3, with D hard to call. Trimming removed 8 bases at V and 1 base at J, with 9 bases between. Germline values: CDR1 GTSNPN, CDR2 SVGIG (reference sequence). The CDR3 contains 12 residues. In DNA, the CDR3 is TGTGCCCGAAGGGAATCTGGAAACACCATATATTTT. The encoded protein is CARRESGNTIYF.

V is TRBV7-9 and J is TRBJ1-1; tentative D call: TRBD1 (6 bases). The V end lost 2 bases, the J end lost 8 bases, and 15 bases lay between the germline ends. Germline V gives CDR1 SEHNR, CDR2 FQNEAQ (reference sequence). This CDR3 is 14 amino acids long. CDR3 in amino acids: CASSLLSGQGEAFF. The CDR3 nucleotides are TGTGCCAGCAGCTTACTATCGGGTCAGGGGGAAGCTTTCTTT. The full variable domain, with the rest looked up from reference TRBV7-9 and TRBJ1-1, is DTGVSQNPRHKITKRGQNVTFRCDPISEHNRLYWYRQTLGQGPEFLTYFQNEAQLEKSRLLSDRFSAERPKGSFSTLEIQRTEQGDSAMYLCASSLLSGQGEAFFGQGTRLTVV.

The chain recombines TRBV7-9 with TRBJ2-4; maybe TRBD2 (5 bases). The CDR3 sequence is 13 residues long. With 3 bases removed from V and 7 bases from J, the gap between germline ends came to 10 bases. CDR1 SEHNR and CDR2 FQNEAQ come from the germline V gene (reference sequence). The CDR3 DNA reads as TGTGCCAGCAGCTTGGGAGCCGGCAACATTCAGTACTTC. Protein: CASSLGAGNIQYF.

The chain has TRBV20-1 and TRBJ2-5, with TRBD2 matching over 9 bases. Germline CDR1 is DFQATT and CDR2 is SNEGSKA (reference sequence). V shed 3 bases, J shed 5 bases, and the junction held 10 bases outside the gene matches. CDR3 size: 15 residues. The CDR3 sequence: CSASLLAGARETQYF. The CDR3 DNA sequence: TGCAGTGCTAGTCTGTTAGCGGGAGCTCGGGAGACCCAGTACTTC.